This T cell receptor (beta chain) originates from a study of blood T cells in healthy people across ages. No fewer than 5.5 micrograms of total RNA were isolated from every sample. Germline CDR1 reads SGHTA; CDR2 reads FQGNSA. This CDR3 comprises 13 residues. V dropped 5 bases and J dropped 3 bases, with 10 bases sitting between them. Together with a sample-barcoded 5' primer, a J-beta primer mix was included in a second PCR lasting about 7 to 11 cycles. TCRdb ran MiXCR on the 5' RACE reads and lists one entry per CDR3 protein. The sample contains over 1,300,000 distinct CDR3 sequences, 45% to 70% of which appear only once.

Source material: blood. The TCR sequence derives from a man aged 18 to 29 in good health. V usage is TRBV7-2 and J usage is TRBJ2-5, with D perhaps matching TRBD2 (5 bases). The CDR3 sequence is CASSVTREETQYF. The CDR3 DNA follows: TGTGCCAGCAGCGTAACTAGGGAAGAGACCCAGTACTTC. Drawing the rest from reference TRBV7-2 and TRBJ2-5, the complete variable domain is GAGVSQSPSNKVTEKGKDVELRCDPISGHTALYWYRQSLGQGLEFLIYFQGNSAPDKSGLPSDRFSAERTGGSVSTLTIQRTQQEDSAVYLCASSVTREETQYFGPGTRLLVL.